This T cell receptor beta chain was recorded in a study of blood T cell repertoires in COVID-19. About the research overall: T cells, B-cell-depleted T cells, or PBMCs provided the cDNA or gDNA that served as material.

Unmatched junction bases numbered 1, after V lost 4 bases and J lost 4 bases. CDR3 length: 13 residues. Germline CDR1 reads MNHEY; CDR2 reads SVGAGI. Sequencing was performed with immunoSEQ multiplex PCR; in TCRdb, only in-frame clones are kept and a portion is missing. The sample has fewer than 350,000 clones, 86% seen once. The clonotype originates from a woman in her thirties who had recovered from COVID-19. The sequenced material came from peripheral blood. The V gene is TRBV6-5, the J gene TRBJ2-7, with 10 bases matching TRBD1. As DNA, the CDR3 is TGTGCCAGCAGTTGGGGACAGGGGTACGAGCAGTACTTC. Protein sequence: CASSWGQGYEQYF.